Listed here are 22 T cell receptor beta chains from one sample, sequenced in a study of blood T cell repertoires in COVID-19. The protocol was immunoSEQ multiplex PCR, while the TCRdb copy is restricted to in-frame clones and leaves out a portion. In the table there are under 300,000 clones, around nine tenths of which are singletons. The sequenced sample consisted of peripheral blood. The receptors shown here come from a woman in her 70s with active or convalescent COVID-19.

The chain uses TRBV6-1 and TRBJ1-5; D remains ambiguous. Germline CDR1 is MNHNS and CDR2 is SASEGT. The CDR3 has 14 amino acids. V lost 0 bases and J 7 bases, leaving 10 bases between the germline ends. CDR3 in amino acids: CASSEASAGQPQHF. CDR3 bases: TGTGCCAGCAGTGAAGCCTCCGCGGGGCAGCCCCAGCATTTT.

V and J are TRBV5-1 and TRBJ2-7; D gene ambiguous. V lost 0 bases, J lost 0 bases, and 7 bases lay in between. The CDR3 has 14 residues. Looked up from germline, CDR1 is SGHRS and CDR2 is YFSETQ. The CDR3 loop reads CASSLEPSSYEQYF. The CDR3 nucleotides are TGCGCCAGCAGCTTGGAACCGAGCTCCTACGAGCAGTACTTC.

The gene calls are TRBV27 and TRBJ1-2, with D unresolved. Germline V gene data show CDR1 as MNHEY and CDR2 as SMNVEV (reference sequence). Trimming cost V 5 bases and J 5 bases, with 9 bases left between them. The CDR3 totals 12 residues. CDR3 coding DNA: TGTGCCAGCAGTGAGAGCGGGTATGGCTACACCTTC. Protein sequence: CASSESGYGYTF.

The rearrangement uses TRBV5-4 and TRBJ1-4, with D perhaps TRBD1 (5 bases). Germline assignment: CDR1 SGHNT and CDR2 YYREEE (reference sequence). V was clipped by 4 bases and J by 6 bases, with 13 bases between them. The CDR3 totals 14 residues. The CDR3 region has the DNA TGTGCCAGCAGCGCGGGACTGTCGGATGAAAAACTGTTTTTT. Translation: CASSAGLSDEKLFF. Together with reference TRBV5-4 and TRBJ1-4, the CDR3 gives the full variable domain: ETGVTQSPTHLIKTRGQQVTLRCSSQSGHNTVSWYQQALGQGPQFIFQYYREEENGRGNFPPRFSGLQFPNYSSELNVNALELDDSALYLCASSAGLSDEKLFFGSGTQLSVL.

The chain has TRBV5-1 and TRBJ2-3; TRBD1 might be the D (6 bases). Deletions cut 4 bases from V and 3 bases from J, with 12 bases between. The CDR3 covers 14 residues. Germline V gene data show CDR1 as SGHRS and CDR2 as YFSETQ. CDR3: CASSLGQTTDTQYF. CDR3 nucleotide sequence: TGCGCCAGCAGCCTCGGACAGACTACAGATACGCAGTATTTT.

This rearrangement joins TRBV6-1 to TRBJ2-5; the match to TRBD1 covers 9 bases. J lost 5 bases, V lost 5 bases, and 6 bases had no gene match. Germline V gene data show CDR1 as MNHNS and CDR2 as SASEGT. This CDR3 comprises 14 residues. Written as DNA, the CDR3 is TGTGCCAGCAGTTATCGGGGGACAGGGGAGACCCAGTACTTC. It translates to CASSYRGTGETQYF.

This clone was counted between two and nine times. The chain employs TRBV5-1 and TRBJ1-1; TRBD1 matches at 8 bases. J gave up 9 bases and V 4 bases, and 14 bases lay outside the gene matches. The CDR3 length is 15 residues. Germline CDR1 is SGHRS and CDR2 is YFSETQ. The CDR3 here is CASSPNPAGQEKAFF. The CDR3 DNA reads TGCGCCAGCAGCCCAAACCCAGCGGGACAGGAGAAAGCTTTCTTT.

This sequence joins TRBV6-6 and TRBJ1-4, with D possibly TRBD1 on 6 matching bases. CDR3 length equals 13 residues. Germline V CDR1 and CDR2: MNHNY, SVGAGI (reference sequence). V lost 7 bases and J 8 bases, leaving 14 bases between the germline ends. The CDR3 sequence: CASTLRGGEKLFF. The CDR3 bases are TGTGCCAGCACCCTAAGGGGGGGCGAAAAACTGTTTTTT.

The V and J genes are TRBV24-1 and TRBJ2-1; 9 bases are a match to TRBD1. J lost 1 base, V lost 2 bases, and 2 bases had no gene match. From germline, CDR1 is KGHDR and CDR2 SFDVKD. The length of the CDR3 is 16 residues. The CDR3 here is CATSDSTGGSYNEQFF. The CDR3 DNA reads as TGTGCCACCAGTGATTCGACAGGGGGGTCCTACAATGAGCAGTTCTTC.

The chain recombines TRBV19 with TRBJ2-5; D not certain. The germline V and J ends were trimmed by 6 bases and 4 bases, with 6 bases remaining between them. This CDR3 spans 11 amino acids. Germline V gene sequence: CDR1 LNHDA, CDR2 SQIVND (reference sequence). In DNA, the CDR3 is TGTGCCAGTAGCCTCGGAGAGACCCAGTACTTC. Translating it yields CASSLGETQYF.

J is TRBJ2-2 and V is TRBV11-2, with D tentatively TRBD1 (5 bases). V was cut by 1 base and J by 2 bases, with 17 bases left in between. CDR1 is SGHAT, CDR2 FQNNGV, per germline. The CDR3 loop spans 18 amino acids. For the CDR3, the DNA is TGTGCCAGCAGCTTAGGTCCCCCTGGGGCCCCAAACACCGGGGAGCTGTTTTTT. This encodes CASSLGPPGAPNTGELFF.

The J gene is TRBJ1-1, the V gene TRBV6-2 or TRBV6-3; no firm D call. V shed 2 bases and J shed 7 bases, with 14 bases lying between them. Looked up from germline, CDR1 is MNHEY and CDR2 is SVGEGT. The CDR3 runs 14 residues. CDR3 amino acids: CASSYPRGIGEAFF. The CDR3 bases are TGTGCCAGCAGTTACCCTCGGGGAATTGGTGAAGCTTTCTTT.

This clone was detected only once. This rearrangement joins TRBV7-8 to TRBJ2-5, with 8 bases that match TRBD2. The V and J ends lost 1 base and 3 bases, in that order; junction bases with no gene match: 7. This CDR3 has 16 amino acids. Germline CDR1 reads SGHVS; CDR2 reads FQNEAQ. The CDR3: CASSLDGAGAEETQYF. CDR3 DNA: TGTGCCAGCAGCTTAGACGGAGCGGGGGCGGAAGAGACCCAGTACTTC.

With regard to this clone: Other nucleotide sequences in the sample specify the same CDR3. The gene calls are TRBV18 and TRBJ1-1; D gene ambiguous. CDR1 is KGHSH, CDR2 LQKENI, per germline. This CDR3 region has 13 residues. The germline V and J ends were trimmed by 2 bases and 0 bases, with 4 bases remaining between them. The CDR3 protein is CASSPNMNTEAFF. In DNA, the CDR3 is TGTGCCAGCTCACCAAATATGAACACTGAAGCTTTCTTT.

The chain joins TRBV4-3 to TRBJ2-1, with D possibly TRBD1 on 5 matching bases. CDR1 LGHNA and CDR2 YSLEER come from the germline V gene. V was trimmed by 1 base and J by 5 bases, leaving 12 bases between them. CDR3 length: 15 amino acids. The CDR3 nucleotides are TGCGCCAGCAGCCAAGGCCGGTCAGGGCACAATGAGCAGTTCTTC. Its translation is CASSQGRSGHNEQFF.

The rearrangement joins TRBV5-1 to TRBJ2-5, with D perhaps TRBD1 (6 bases). The V end was cut by 4 bases, the J end by 0 bases, with 10 bases between. Germline assignment: CDR1 SGHRS and CDR2 YFSETQ. The CDR3 totals 14 residues. CDR3 region: CASSPGQHQETQYF. The CDR3 nucleotides are TGCGCCAGCAGCCCTGGACAGCACCAAGAGACCCAGTACTTC.

The chain combines TRBV19 with TRBJ1-2; no clear D. Germline V lookup: CDR1 LNHDA, CDR2 SQIVND (reference sequence). The CDR3 length is 12 residues. V gave up 3 bases and J gave up 3 bases, with 5 bases separating them. The CDR3 DNA is TGTGCCAGTAGTATTCGGGACTATGGCTACACCTTC. Translating it yields CASSIRDYGYTF.

This clone was found a few times. CDR3 residues: CASSVRDSFLPLHF. CDR3 DNA: TGTGCCAGTAGTGTAAGGGACTCTTTTTTACCCCTCCACTTT. The chain links TRBV19 to TRBJ1-6, with D possibly being TRBD1 (5 bases). The CDR3 consists of 14 residues. Germline CDR1 and CDR2: LNHDA and SQIVND (reference sequence). Trimming left V 5 bases short and J 12 bases short, with 17 bases between.

This clone was picked up a small number of times. J is TRBJ1-3 and V is TRBV6-5; TRBD1 matches 8 bases. Germline V gene sequence: CDR1 MNHEY, CDR2 SVGAGI. V gave up 0 bases and J gave up 1 base; unmatched junction bases: 2. The CDR3 spans 16 residues. This CDR3 reads CASSYSNRGSGNTIYF. The DNA of the CDR3 is TGTGCCAGCAGTTACTCCAACAGGGGGTCTGGAAACACCATATATTTT.

The V call is TRBV5-1, the J call TRBJ2-4, with 10 bases lining up with TRBD2. Germline V lookup: CDR1 SGHRS, CDR2 YFSETQ. Unmatched junction bases numbered 2, after V lost 4 bases and J lost 4 bases. CDR3 length equals 14 residues. The DNA of the CDR3 is TGCGCCAGCAGCGTGACTAGCGGGAAAAACATTCAGTACTTC. Amino acid sequence: CASSVTSGKNIQYF.

V gene TRBV4-1 combines with J gene TRBJ2-5; a possible D gene is TRBD1 (6 bases). The germline V gene encodes CDR1 MGHRA and CDR2 YSYEKL. There are 16 residues in the CDR3. The V end was cut by 4 bases, the J end by 1 base, with 16 bases between. The CDR3 region is CASSLSPGHPQETQYF. Here the CDR3 DNA reads TGCGCCAGCAGCCTTTCCCCGGGACACCCCCAAGAGACCCAGTACTTC.

For the CDR3, the DNA is TGTGCCAGTAGTAGGACAGGCGGGAGGAACGAGCAGTACTTC. It is translated as CASSRTGGRNEQYF. This sequence joins TRBV19 and TRBJ2-7; a possible D gene is TRBD2 (8 bases). The length of the CDR3 is 14 residues. CDR1 LNHDA and CDR2 SQIVND come from the germline V gene (reference sequence). V lost 4 bases and J 5 bases, leaving 15 bases between the germline ends. Variable domain in full (rest from reference TRBV19 and TRBJ2-7): DGGITQSPKYLFRKEGQNVTLSCEQNLNHDAMYWYRQDPGQGLRLIYYSQIVNDFQKGDIAEGYSVSREKKESFPLTVTSAQKNPTAFYLCASSRTGGRNEQYFGPGTRLTVT.